Listed here are 3 T cell receptor beta chains from one sample, sequenced in a study of shared clonotypes between healthy human individuals. Produced via immunoSEQ multiplex PCR; TCRdb's table is partial and in-frame only. Here the sample spans about 1.1 million clones, approximately 78% being singletons. Sequencing was done on a sample of memory CD4+ T cells from PBMCs. Noted subset: CD45RA-negative fraction. All receptors derive from a man between 18 and 35 years old in good health. Some clones in this sample may be carry-over from other donors' samples.

The rearrangement uses TRBV20-1 and TRBJ2-7; D is unclear. Trimming shortened V by 2 bases and J by 9 bases, and 2 bases separated the two germline ends. This CDR3 comprises 8 residues. Germline V lookup: CDR1 DFQATT, CDR2 SNEGSKA (reference sequence). The DNA for the CDR3 is TGCAGTGCTAGACCGCAGTACTTC. This translates into CSARPQYF.

The chain combines TRBV7-2 with TRBJ2-1; D might be TRBD1 (6 bases). Trimming took 5 bases from V and 14 from J, leaving 16 bases between them. There are 12 residues in the CDR3. Germline loops: CDR1 SGHTA, CDR2 FQGNSA. The CDR3 protein is CASSPTWGREFF. The DNA for the CDR3 is TGTGCCAGCAGCCCGACTTGGGGGCGGGAGTTCTTC.

This clone was seen once. A much larger clonotype is one base distant, so this may be a read error. This chain connects TRBV28 to TRBJ2-5, with 7 positions matching TRBD1. The closer fit of TRBJ2-7 to the DNA end suggests the J call may be wrong. The germline CDR1 and CDR2 sequences are MDHEN and SYDVKM. The CDR3 length is 14 residues. The CDR3 is CAIRPGQQSYEQYF. The CDR3 DNA reads as TGTGCCATCCGCCCGGGACAGCAGTCCTACGAGCAGTACTTC.